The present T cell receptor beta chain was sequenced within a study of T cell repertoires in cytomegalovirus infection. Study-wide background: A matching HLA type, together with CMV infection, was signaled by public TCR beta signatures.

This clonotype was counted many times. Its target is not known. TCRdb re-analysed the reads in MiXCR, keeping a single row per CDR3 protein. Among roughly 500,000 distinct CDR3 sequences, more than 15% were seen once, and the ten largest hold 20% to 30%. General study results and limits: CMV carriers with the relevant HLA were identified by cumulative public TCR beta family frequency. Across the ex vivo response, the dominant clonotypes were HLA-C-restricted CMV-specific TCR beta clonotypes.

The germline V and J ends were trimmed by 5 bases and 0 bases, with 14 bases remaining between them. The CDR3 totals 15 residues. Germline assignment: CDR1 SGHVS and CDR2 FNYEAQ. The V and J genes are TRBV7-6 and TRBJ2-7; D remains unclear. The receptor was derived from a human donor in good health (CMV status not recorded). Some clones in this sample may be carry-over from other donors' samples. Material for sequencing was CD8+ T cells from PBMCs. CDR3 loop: CASSTGRTASYEQYF. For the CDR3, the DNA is TGTGCCAGCAGCACCGGCCGGACGGCCTCCTACGAGCAGTACTTC.